A single T cell receptor beta chain is shown here with its context. One end of the junction fails to match germline, which may point to a read error. The sample comes from a study of T-cell reconstitution after alpha-beta-depleted transplantation in children. Unique molecular identifiers featured in how the TCRbeta library was prepared. TCRdb re-derived calls from the PCR reads in MiXCR, one entry per CDR3 protein. The table includes approximately 390,000 distinct CDR3 sequences, roughly 10% detected once. Germline assignment: CDR1 DFQATT and CDR2 SNEGSKA (reference sequence). This CDR3 has 17 residues.

The rearrangement uses TRBV20-1 and TRBJ2-1; 15 bases agree with TRBD2. The sequenced sample was PBMCs from the stem cell graft donor, obtained from the stem cell graft. The source of this sequence is a human donor who donated a stem cell graft to a child with acute myeloid leukemia. The CDR3 DNA reads TGCTGTGCTTCTGGACTAGCGGGAGGGGGCGGGTACAATGAGCAGTTCTTC. Encoded protein: CCASGLAGGGGYNEQFF.